The source of this T cell receptor (beta chain) is a study of identical twins. The study, taken as a whole, reports: Compared with unrelated sharing, twin-shared out-of-frame alpha sequences had more low-probability sequences.

TCRdb re-analysed the 5' RACE reads in MiXCR, keeping a single row per CDR3 protein. Among hundreds of thousands of distinct CDR3 sequences listed, about 12% were seen once. The CDR3 is 14 residues long. Trimming took 8 bases from V and 7 from J, leaving 18 bases between them. The germline V gene has CDR1 LNHNV and CDR2 YYDKDF (reference sequence). Details on this clonotype: Its antigen remains unidentified.

These sequences were also reported in another study, on yellow fever vaccine responses in identical twins.

This clonotype was obtained from a woman under 30 in good health. The chain is built from TRBV15 and TRBJ2-1; weak D call: TRBD1 (7 bases). Sample: CD8+ T cells sorted from blood. CDR3 region: CATLPGGQSNEQFF. In DNA form, the CDR3 reads TGTGCCACCCTCCCAGGGGGGCAGTCGAATGAGCAGTTCTTC.